Shown below are 2 T cell receptor beta chains from a single sample sequenced in a study of T-cell memory formation after mild COVID-19. Via MiXCR, TCRdb re-called the 5' RACE reads, giving one row per CDR3 protein. The table shows hundreds of thousands of distinct CDR3 sequences, with approximately 15% occurring only once. What was sequenced was PBMCs or a T cell subset sorted from them (not recorded which). The receptors were gathered from an adult woman who had mild COVID-19 (a few samples of this study predate the infection). Cell type and time point are not known.

The chain uses TRBV7-8 and TRBJ1-2; D might be TRBD1 (6 bases). The CDR3 has 16 residues. V was clipped by 1 base and J by 2 bases, with 14 bases between them. Germline values: CDR1 SGHVS, CDR2 FQNEAQ. The CDR3: CASSLVGGAANYGYTF. The CDR3 DNA reads TGTGCCAGCAGCTTAGTTGGGGGGGCGGCCAACTATGGCTACACCTTC.

This clonotype came up many times. This chain links TRBV7-9 with TRBJ1-5; the D gene is possibly TRBD1 (6 bases). The V and J ends lost 1 base and 0 bases respectively, with 13 bases between them. The germline V gene has CDR1 SEHNR and CDR2 FQNEAQ (reference sequence). The CDR3 is 17 amino acids. CDR3 residues: CASSLDGRGRSNQPQHF. The CDR3 coding sequence is TGTGCCAGCAGCTTAGATGGCAGGGGCCGTAGCAATCAGCCCCAGCATTTT.